This T cell receptor (beta chain) was recorded in a study of cytomegalovirus exposure and HLA in healthy donors (dated 2017 in TCRdb). Background for the entire study: A later analysis indicated that the roughly 120 validation repertoires were generated on the platform also employed for the approximately 690 repertoires of the first cohort. Besides the first cohort of 666 subjects, a separate validation cohort made up of 95 to 150 different subjects was used. The study aimed to test whether signatures of past pathogen exposure could be identified by cataloging public T cell receptors. To predict cytomegalovirus infection status, the study brought together high-throughput TCR immunosequencing, statistical association of individual TCRs with disease status, and machine learning.

The protocol used for the library was the immunoSEQ multiplex PCR assay. In the paper's pipeline: To diagnose cytomegalovirus status from the catalog of TCR beta chain sequences, a statistical classification framework was built. Entries here come from immuneACCESS through TCRdb and include only in-frame sequences with V and J called. Some clones fail to appear in such tables; in the studies checked, an unresolved V gene covers under half of the shortfall, and the cause of the remainder is unknown. That table gives V, J and clone size, and the DNA gave D and trimming. The sample table lists tens of thousands of clones, more than 80% of them with a count of one. Of the sample, roughly 6% is held by the ten largest clones. The CDR3 covers 16 residues, taking in both the cysteine and the phenylalanine. The DNA shown is the 48-base CDR3, in frame from base 1. The germline V and J ends show losses of 5 bases and 6 bases respectively, and no gene match explains 15 bases of the junction. The germline V gene encodes CDR1 SEHNR and CDR2 FQNEAQ (reference sequence).

Points on this clone: Its target antigen remains unknown. No qualities accompany the bases; no much larger clone lies one base away.

The donors were included in the validation cohort of 100 to 150 subjects, a group kept apart from the 666-subject first cohort. Results the study describes overall, beyond this receptor: Most TCR sequences were observed very rarely across donors, whereas some public TCRs were present in many individuals. The authors suggested that the approach could potentially be extended to other disease states and immunological phenotypes. In both the original and validation cohorts, the classifier was reported to diagnose cytomegalovirus status with high specificity and sensitivity. All 110 or so repertoires were used to score co-occurrence in the validation cohort in a later analysis, because that analysis had no HLA typing for the cohort. Subsequent analysis determined that TCRs grouped into clusters in the first cohort also showed a tendency toward co-occurrence across the roughly 120 validation repertoires, and 85% to 95% of cluster scores exceeded 0. In vitro tests confirmed that a few of the cytomegalovirus-associated TCR beta chains recognize cytomegalovirus antigens. The study gave a list of roughly 150 TCR beta chains associated with cytomegalovirus.

The sequence joins TRBV7-9 to TRBJ2-5; 7 nucleotides in the junction match TRBD1. This clonotype originated in a woman between 18 and 30 years old in good health and CMV-seronegative. Specimen: PBMCs. For the CDR3, the sequence is CASSQRTGDPVKTQYF. DNA sequence: TGTGCCAGCAGCCAAAGGACAGGTGACCCGGTGAAGACCCAGTACTTC.